The 27 T cell receptor beta chains in this list originate from one sample, sequenced in a study of T cells in Graves' hyperthyroidism and ophthalmopathy. RNA transcripts gave rise to amplified TCR beta CDR3 regions. First-round RT-PCR with HTBI primers amplified the TCR CDR3 region. MiXCR, applied by TCRdb to the multiplex PCR reads, yields one record per CDR3 protein. The repertoire holds 250,000 to 300,000 distinct CDR3 sequences, with 12% to 15% as singletons. The material sequenced was blood. These receptors all come from a woman in her 40s with Graves' hyperthyroidism.

Notes on this clonotype: In this CDR3 the conserved last residue, phenylalanine or tryptophan, is missing, so a read error is likely. The rearrangement joins TRBV2 to TRBJ2-7; a possible D gene is TRBD1 (6 bases). The germline V gene has CDR1 SNHLY and CDR2 FYNNEI. The ends were cut back, 2 bases at V and 6 bases at J, with 11 bases in the middle. This CDR3 has 13 residues. CDR3 nucleotides: TGTGCCAGCAGTGAAAGGACCAGGGGCGAGCAGTACCTC. Residues: CASSERTRGEQYL.

The chain joins TRBV30 to TRBJ2-3; tentative D call: TRBD2 (7 bases). This CDR3 has 15 residues. In germline, CDR1 is GTSNPN, CDR2 SVGIG (reference sequence). The V and J ends lost 0 bases and 4 bases respectively, with 14 bases between them. CDR3 amino acids: CAWSVPGGRSDTQYF. DNA for the CDR3: TGTGCCTGGAGTGTACCCGGGGGGCGGTCAGATACGCAGTATTTT.

The V and J genes are TRBV29-1 and TRBJ2-5, with D possibly TRBD2 on 7 matching bases. V was trimmed by 7 bases and J by 4 bases, leaving 25 bases between them. The CDR3 has 16 residues. Per the germline V gene, CDR1 is SQVTM and CDR2 is ANQGSEA. The CDR3 sequence: CSAEGIGGRGIETQYF. CDR3 DNA: TGCAGCGCTGAGGGGATTGGGGGGAGGGGGATAGAGACCCAGTACTTC.

This clonotype was counted ten times or more. The V gene is TRBV7-2, the J gene TRBJ1-2; possible D gene TRBD1, 5 bases. The CDR3 loop spans 12 amino acids. Germline lookup yields CDR1 SGHTA and CDR2 FQGNSA. V was trimmed by 5 bases and J by 4 bases, leaving 8 bases between them. Here the CDR3 reads CASSRQIYGYTF. The CDR3 DNA follows: TGTGCCAGCAGCCGACAGATCTATGGCTACACCTTC.

This clonotype was detected many times. CDR3 nucleotide sequence: TGTGCCAGCAGTGTGTCAGGGGCGTTCTACAATGAGCAGTTCTTC. Translating it yields CASSVSGAFYNEQFF. The V call is TRBV6-1, the J call TRBJ2-1; D is perhaps TRBD1 (6 bases). Trimming took off 4 bases at V and 3 bases at J, with 13 bases between the two ends. CDR1 and CDR2 from the germline V gene are MNHNS and SASEGT. The CDR3 runs to 15 residues.

This clonotype was counted ten times or more. As DNA, the CDR3 is TGTGCCAGCAGCCAAGATCACAGACTAGCGGGCTACAATGAGCAGTTCTTC. Protein product: CASSQDHRLAGYNEQFF. The chain employs TRBV3-1 and TRBJ2-1; 10 nucleotides agree with TRBD2. This CDR3 is 17 amino acids long. Germline CDR1 LGHDT, CDR2 YNNKEL (reference sequence). V lost 0 bases, J lost 3 bases, and 5 bases stayed unmatched.

In its sample, this clonotype was seen many times. The CDR3 DNA reads TGTGCCAGCATTCCCGACAGGGGACGGAGCTACACCTTC. This codes for CASIPDRGRSYTF. This chain joins TRBV2 and TRBJ1-2; 8 positions agree with TRBD1. Germline assignment: CDR1 SNHLY and CDR2 FYNNEI. The V segment lost 7 bases and the J segment 9 bases; nucleotides outside the gene matches: 10. The length of the CDR3 is 13 residues.

The table lists this clonotype with a few counts. This chain uses TRBV6-1 with TRBJ1-5, with 7 bases aligning to TRBD1. From germline, CDR1 is MNHNS and CDR2 SASEGT. Trimming took 3 bases from V and 4 from J; bases not matched to a gene: 3. The CDR3 runs to 14 residues. The CDR3 bases are TGTGCCAGCAGTGACCTACAGGGGAATCAGCCCCAGCATTTT. This encodes CASSDLQGNQPQHF.

This clonotype has a count of ten or more. The V and J genes are TRBV10-3 and TRBJ1-2, with a weak D call TRBD1 (5 bases). This CDR3 has 15 residues. The germline V and J ends were trimmed by 2 bases and 2 bases, with 12 bases remaining between them. Germline CDR1 and CDR2: ENHRY and SYGVKD. The DNA of the CDR3 is TGTGCCATCAGTGAGGGACGGGGCCGGAACTATGGCTACACCTTC. Its translation: CAISEGRGRNYGYTF.

As concerns this clonotype: It may be a read error: a sequence one base away is much more abundant. This chain links TRBV2 with TRBJ2-6; TRBD1 aligns across 11 bases. This CDR3 region has 17 residues. CDR1 is SNHLY, CDR2 FYNNEI, per germline. The V and J ends lost 11 bases and 1 base, in that order; junction bases with no gene match: 10. For the CDR3, the DNA is TGTGCCGGCAACCCGGGACAGGGGGTGTCTGGGGCCAACGTCCTGACTTTC. Translated: CAGNPGQGVSGANVLTF.

This clonotype has a count of ten or more. The chain is built from TRBV11-2 and TRBJ1-2; D is unclear. Trimming shortened V by 5 bases and J by 5 bases, and 15 bases separated the two germline ends. The CDR3 has 14 amino acids. Germline V lookup: CDR1 SGHAT, CDR2 FQNNGV. The CDR3 loop is CASSPVRNKYGYTF. The CDR3 region has the DNA TGTGCCAGCAGCCCCGTAAGGAACAAGTATGGCTACACCTTC.

This clonotype was found many times. The chain's CDR3 is CSARDRQGWNTEAFF. The CDR3, as DNA: TGCAGTGCTAGAGACCGACAGGGATGGAACACTGAAGCTTTCTTT. This chain joins TRBV20-1 and TRBJ1-1; 7 bases match TRBD1. V lost 0 bases, J lost 1 base, and 5 bases stayed unmatched. The germline V gene has CDR1 DFQATT and CDR2 SNEGSKA (reference sequence). The CDR3 extends over 15 amino acids.

This clonotype was picked up many times. The chain joins TRBV20-1 to TRBJ2-5, with 8 positions matching TRBD2. Germline V lookup: CDR1 DFQATT, CDR2 SNEGSKA (reference sequence). The CDR3 spans 17 residues. With 0 bases clipped from V and 5 bases from J, the junction kept 14 bases outside the gene matches. CDR3 sequence reads: CSARDFGSGRVLETQYF. As DNA, the CDR3 is TGCAGTGCTAGAGATTTTGGAAGCGGGAGAGTATTGGAGACCCAGTACTTC.

This clonotype showed up just a few times. The chain recombines TRBV20-1 with TRBJ2-5, with no clear D. The V end was cut by 1 base, the J end by 0 bases, with 9 bases between. From germline, CDR1 is DFQATT and CDR2 SNEGSKA (reference sequence). The CDR3 contains 14 residues. The CDR3 DNA is TGCAGTGCTAGAGTTAACCACCACCAAGAGACCCAGTACTTC. This gives the protein CSARVNHHQETQYF.

This clonotype was detected many times. The chain links TRBV4-1 to TRBJ2-7, with 11 bases aligning to TRBD1. J was trimmed by 6 bases and V by 1 base; bases with no gene match: 2. The CDR3 has 14 amino acids. The V gene's germline CDR1 is MGHRA and CDR2 YSYEKL. Here the CDR3 DNA reads TGCGCCAGCAGCCAAGGGACAGGGGGCGCCGAGCAGTACTTC. Residues: CASSQGTGGAEQYF.

Notes on this clonotype: Given a much more abundant clone one base away, this may be a read error. Without the conserved terminal phenylalanine or tryptophan, this CDR3 likely stems from a read error. The chain is built from TRBV5-6 and TRBJ1-1, with D perhaps TRBD1 (5 bases). V was cut by 2 bases and J by 3 bases, with 11 bases left in between. The germline gives CDR1 SGHDT, CDR2 YYEEEE. CDR3 length equals 14 residues. CDR3 bases: TGTGCCAGCAGCTTTGGGCAGGGTGACACTGAAGCTTTCTTG. This encodes CASSFGQGDTEAFL.

The chain uses TRBV5-6 and TRBJ1-5, with a tentative D call TRBD1 (5 bases). The CDR3 consists of 14 residues. Germline CDR1 is SGHDT and CDR2 is YYEEEE. Trimming cost V 3 bases and J 4 bases, with 11 bases left between them. CDR3 coding DNA: TGTGCCAGCAGCTCAACATCAGGGAATCAGCCCCAGCATTTT. Translation gives CASSSTSGNQPQHF.

The table lists this clonotype with a few counts. The genes are TRBV5-1 and TRBJ2-3; 10 bases line up with TRBD1. J gave up 4 bases and V 3 bases, and 2 bases lay outside the gene matches. The germline CDR1 and CDR2 sequences are SGHRS and YFSETQ. The CDR3 runs 14 residues. CDR3 region: CASSYGTGADTQYF. In DNA form, the CDR3 reads TGCGCCAGCAGCTACGGGACAGGGGCAGATACGCAGTATTTT.

This clonotype was observed many times. This chain links TRBV20-1 with TRBJ2-1; D is perhaps TRBD2 (5 bases). Trimming cost V 5 bases and J 8 bases, with 13 bases left between them. CDR1 is DFQATT and CDR2 is SNEGSKA in the germline V gene (reference sequence). The CDR3 sequence is 12 residues long. The CDR3 here is CSAGGHSYEQFF. CDR3 bases: TGCAGTGCTGGAGGCCACTCCTATGAGCAGTTCTTC.

The rearrangement links TRBV6-1 to TRBJ1-1; TRBD1 agrees at 10 bases. Germline V gene data show CDR1 as MNHNS and CDR2 as SASEGT. The CDR3 runs to 15 residues. V trimming: 7 bases; J trimming: 6 bases; junction bases outside the gene matches: 11. CDR3 nucleotides: TGTGCCAGCACCGAATCATGGGACAGGGGACCTGAAGCTTTCTTT. Encoded protein: CASTESWDRGPEAFF.

This clonotype has ten or more counts. The chain uses TRBV27 and TRBJ2-5; the match to TRBD1 covers 8 bases. From germline, CDR1 is MNHEY and CDR2 SMNVEV (reference sequence). CDR3 length: 13 amino acids. V gave up 6 bases and J gave up 7 bases; unmatched junction bases: 7. In nucleotides, the CDR3 is TGTGCCAGCAGACCAACAGGGGGTCGGACCCAGTACTTC. As protein: CASRPTGGRTQYF.

Many counts were recorded for this clonotype. V usage is TRBV5-1 and J usage is TRBJ1-1; no definite D call. CDR3 length equals 13 residues. In germline, CDR1 is SGHRS, CDR2 YFSETQ. Trimming took 3 bases from V and 1 from J, leaving 7 bases between them. CDR3 amino acids: CASSYGGNTEAFF. CDR3 bases: TGCGCCAGCAGCTACGGAGGGAACACTGAAGCTTTCTTT. The variable domain in full, completed from reference TRBV5-1 and TRBJ1-1, reads KAGVTQTPRYLIKTRGQQVTLSCSPISGHRSVSWYQQTPGQGLQFLFEYFSETQRNKGNFPGRFSGRQFSNSRSEMNVSTLELGDSALYLCASSYGGNTEAFFGQGTRLTVV.

This clonotype occurred a few times. V usage is TRBV19 and J usage is TRBJ2-5; D uncertain. Looked up from germline, CDR1 is LNHDA and CDR2 is SQIVND (reference sequence). The CDR3 extends over 13 amino acids. Trimming stripped 4 bases from V and 4 bases from J, with 10 bases between. The CDR3 is CASSRWVAETQYF. The CDR3 DNA reads TGTGCCAGTAGTAGGTGGGTTGCAGAGACCCAGTACTTC.

Concerning this clonotype itself: Given the absence of the conserved phenylalanine or tryptophan at the CDR3 end, a read error is likely. This chain links TRBV19 with TRBJ2-7; 8 bases line up with TRBD1. Trimming at V came to 8 bases and at J to 6 bases, leaving 9 bases not matched to a gene. Germline CDR1 and CDR2: LNHDA and SQIVND (reference sequence). This CDR3 comprises 13 residues. CDR3 sequence reads: CASAMTGVGEQYL. CDR3 DNA: TGTGCCAGTGCCATGACAGGGGTCGGCGAGCAGTACCTC.

This clonotype was seen many times. CDR3 sequence: CASSVHDEQYF. CDR3 sequence (DNA): TGTGCCAGCAGTGTACACGACGAGCAGTACTTC. This chain connects TRBV2 to TRBJ2-7; D unresolved. Germline V gene sequence: CDR1 SNHLY, CDR2 FYNNEI. Trimming took off 4 bases at V and 5 bases at J, with 6 bases between the two ends. The CDR3 is 11 amino acids.

In this sample, this clonotype turned up many times. The chain links TRBV30 to TRBJ2-7; D ambiguous. Germline-derived CDR1 and CDR2 are GTSNPN and SVGIG (reference sequence). V was trimmed by 8 bases and J by 3 bases, leaving 11 bases between them. The CDR3 extends over 11 amino acids. CDR3 in amino acids: CAARQLYEQYF. The CDR3 coding sequence is TGTGCCGCCCGGCAGCTCTACGAGCAGTACTTC.

In this sample, this clonotype turned up a few times. J is TRBJ2-5 and V is TRBV6-2 or TRBV6-3; maybe TRBD2 (6 bases). Between the trimmed V and J ends, which lost 7 bases and 4 bases, there was a span of 16 bases. The CDR3 runs 14 residues. Looked up from germline, CDR1 is MNHEY and CDR2 is SVGEGT. The CDR3 coding sequence is TGTGCCAGCACCATTACCAGGGAGGCAGAGACCCAGTACTTC. This gives the protein CASTITREAETQYF.